This T cell receptor (beta chain) was sequenced in a study of blood T cell repertoires in COVID-19. Study as a whole: Samples came from the United States, Italy and Spain, spanning acute and convalescent COVID-19. T cells, B-cell-depleted T cells, or PBMCs supplied cDNA or gDNA.

Participant-reported clinical history was the basis for cohort assignment. V shed 2 bases and J shed 8 bases, with 19 bases lying between them. The CDR3 has 15 residues. CDR1 and CDR2 (germline): SGDLS, YYNGEE. Original analysis: Amplifying reference gene primers gave estimates of nucleated cell counts. Here immunoSEQ multiplex PCR was the method, and the copy in TCRdb shows in-frame clones only, minus some. That table is the source of V, J and clone size, and D and trimming were worked out from the DNA. Here the sample spans hundreds of thousands of clones, roughly 80% being singletons. This TCR derives from a man aged 40-49 years who had been exposed to COVID-19. J is TRBJ1-2 and V is TRBV9; no definite D call. Specimen: PBMCs or T cells enriched from blood (not recorded which). CDR3 loop: CASSVDGRNPWGYTF. The CDR3 DNA reads TGTGCCAGCAGCGTTGACGGGAGGAATCCTTGGGGCTACACCTTC. Full variable domain (missing parts from reference TRBV9 and TRBJ1-2): DSGVTQTPKHLITATGQRVTLRCSPRSGDLSVYWYQQSLDQGLQFLIQYYNGEERAKGNILERFSAQQFPDLHSELNLSSLELGDSALYFCASSVDGRNPWGYTFGSGTRLTVV.